This T cell receptor (beta chain) was observed in a study of cytomegalovirus exposure and HLA in healthy donors (dated by TCRdb to between 2016 and 2019). Broadly, across the study: In an earlier analysis of 587 of the donors, about 270 Gb of sequence data and 120 million or so unique TCR beta sequences from about 179 million T cells were reported. Rather than using new phenotypic data, the later analysis identified candidate immune exposures from TCR beta sequences and from how often those sequences occurred across donors. The aim of the study was to test whether cataloging public T cell receptors could identify signatures of past pathogen exposure. Among the roughly 390 genotyped donors, 75% to 90% belonged to the genetic ancestry cluster associated with self-reported Caucasian donors. A later genetic analysis took genome-wide SNP genotypes for about 65% of the roughly 670 donors and used that subset as a discovery cohort. In a later analysis, previously published TCR beta repertoires from about 670 donors were re-analyzed and high-resolution HLA genotyping was added so that TCR occurrence patterns could be studied. Among about 400 genotyped donors of the cohort, an average of around 250,000 unique TCR beta nucleotide sequences was sequenced per donor, of which roughly 17% were non-productive. All discovery cohort repertoires had been generated using a single sequencing platform. Typing coverage differed by locus: A, B, C, DRB1 and DQB1 were typed in roughly 629-630 donors, DQA1 in 522, DPA1 in around 580, and DPB1 in approximately 450. Approximately 310 gigabases of sequencing data and 80 million or so unique TCR sequences were included in an early release covering roughly 600 HLA-typed donors. The T cell repertoires of 666 subjects were profiled by immunosequencing and related to cytomegalovirus serostatus. Besides the first cohort of 666 subjects, a separate validation cohort made up of 120 different subjects was used. Five DR-DQ haplotypes were treated as single units for association and clustering because of strong linkage in the cohort. Both class I and class II loci were covered by HLA typing, at four-digit resolution. Donor age, sex, ethnicity and CMV serostatus were compiled alongside the repertoire data. High-throughput TCR immunosequencing, statistical association of individual TCRs with disease status, and machine learning were combined to predict cytomegalovirus infection status. An earlier analysis of several hundred of the donors applied high-throughput TCR beta sequencing to assess whether each TCR beta V gene segment acted as functional or pseudogenic.

Library preparation used the immunoSEQ multiplex PCR assay. The multiplex PCR relied on a mix of 60 forward primers for TCR Vbeta segments and 13 reverse primers for TCR Jbeta segments. A multiplex PCR assay on genomic DNA amplified the CDR3 region of rearranged TCR beta genes. Amplified TCR beta libraries were sequenced as 87-base-pair reads on the Illumina HiSeq System. The authors' pipeline ran thus. A later analysis tallied around 82 million unique TCR beta chains across the roughly 610 repertoires, and some 10 million of those chains were shared by two or more donors. Raw reads were error-corrected and collapsed into unique sequences with a nearest-neighbor algorithm that merged closely related sequences to remove PCR and sequencing errors. Alignment of CDR3 sequences to IMGT reference sequences was used to assign V, D and J gene segments. For a sequence to be retained, a match of at least six nucleotides was required to both a V gene segment and a J gene segment. A rearrangement counted as productive if the CDR3 had no stop codons and remained in frame with V and J, and every other rearrangement counted as non-productive. CDR3 was defined according to IMGT convention as the region running from the second conserved V-encoded cysteine to the conserved J-encoded phenylalanine. The earlier analysis of about 530 of the donors excluded any sequence lacking an unambiguous match to a single V gene segment. An earlier analysis of roughly 590 of the donors called V segments functional above 56.7% productive rearrangements and segregating when the between-donor standard deviation exceeded 5%. To diagnose cytomegalovirus status from the catalog of TCR beta chain sequences, a statistical classification framework was built. In a later analysis, TCR nucleotide sequences were compared against IMGT/GENE-DB human TR gene sequences so that V and J genes could be assigned. In a later analysis, CDR3 sequences and most-parsimonious VDJ recombination scenarios were assigned using the TCRdist pipeline. In a later analysis, every TCR beta chain was defined by the combination of its CDR3 amino acid sequence and its V-gene family, and reads without a unique V-gene family were dropped. As a way to deal with suspected cross-contamination and a sequencing artifact, a later analysis dropped 640 or so nucleotide sequences that were highly shared and had low generation probability. For each public chain, a later analysis derived a clonal expansion index from normalized ranks of inferred template counts within each repertoire. Generation probabilities in a later analysis came from a VDJ recombination model fitted to out-of-frame rearrangements, and those results were checked against IGoR. In a later analysis, hypergeometric tests were used to score TCR-TCR, TCR-HLA and TCR-CMV co-occurrence, with a repertoire-size bias correction applied to TCR pairs. In a later analysis, false discovery rates were estimated by permuting HLA or CMV assignments 20 times. In a later analysis, co-occurring TCRs were grouped using DBSCAN, with TCRdist sequence similarity added in when clustering inside HLA-allele-positive subsets. Repertoires with fewer than 30,000 or more than 120,000 public chains were left out of co-occurrence clustering, as were five repertoires with anomalous nucleotide sharing. Drawn from immuneACCESS, this table holds only the in-frame rearrangements with V and J called that TCRdb kept. Clones are partly lost; checked studies trace under half to an unresolved V gene and leave the rest unexplained. V and J calls and clone size are as listed in that table; D and trimming were resolved from the DNA. This sample has 150,000 or so clones in its table, and around 80% of those were observed once. Approximately 2% of the sample is held by the ten biggest clonotypes.

Results the study describes overall, beyond this receptor: A further reported finding was that TCR beta sequences accurately predicted the HLA-A and HLA-B alleles for most subjects in the first cohort. Most CMV-associated TCR beta chains appeared to be HLA-restricted in a later analysis, and the HLA associations seemed to be driven largely by CMV exposure. This cohort had only TCR beta chains sequenced, and the lack of alpha or paired-chain data limited which features could be detected. In a later analysis, HLA-associated TCR beta chains showed more clonal expansion and lower generation probabilities than non-associated chains that were equally common. Sequencing depth was assumed to be roughly uniform across donors in the presence/absence analyses, though that assumption may not hold. In an earlier analysis of several hundred of the donors, most TCR beta V segments were observed in productive rearrangements about 87% or about 30% of the time, broadly matching IMGT annotations. V-gene and J-gene trimming of TCR beta chains was associated with a missense DCLRE1C variant in a later genetic analysis, and the association was replicated in an independent cohort. The 87-base-pair reads could not distinguish some IMGT-functional V segments, including TRBV6-2 and TRBV6-3, so those segments were excluded. In vitro tests confirmed that a few of the cytomegalovirus-associated TCR beta chains recognize cytomegalovirus antigens. A later analysis reported that several top co-occurrence clusters appeared linked to parvovirus B19, influenza, CMV and Epstein-Barr virus. A group of highly shared sequence variants was considered likely to be a technical artifact of the sequencing pipeline. Because counts were too low, roughly 16 rarely observed V segments, including chromosome 9 orphons, were excluded from the earlier analysis of under 650 of the donors. According to a later genetic analysis, donors in an Asian-associated ancestry cluster had fewer N-insertions in productive TCRs than the approximately 690-donor mean. Cytomegalovirus status was reported to be diagnosed by the classifier with high specificity and sensitivity in both the original and validation cohorts. Most TCR sequences were seen in very few donors, while some public TCRs were found in many individuals. A total of about 180 TCR beta chains were listed by the study as associated with cytomegalovirus. HLA typing was unavailable for some donors at each locus, so association tests used only the typed subset. When HLA alleles, especially DR and DQ, strongly co-occurred, TCR associations were difficult to assign to individual alleles. It was suggested by the authors that the approach could potentially be generalized to other disease states and immunological phenotypes. Specific HLA alleles were associated with around 18,000 TCR beta sequences at a false discovery rate of 0.05 in a later analysis. Linkage disequilibrium might explain the correlated functional status among segregating V segments, but an unknown experimental factor could not be excluded. Immune exposure information for the cohort was limited to CMV serostatus. In a later analysis, the rate of TCR association differed among HLA loci, with DRB1 alleles having the most associated TCRs and HLA-C alleles having the fewest.

The cohort was made up of approximately 670 healthy bone marrow donors. Cohort members were all nominally healthy when sampled, although unrecorded immune exposures were likely present. The donor tested CMV seronegative, placing the donor among the roughly 350 seronegative members of the cohort. Each donor provided a peripheral blood sample, and peripheral blood mononuclear cells were used for TCR beta sequencing. Genomic DNA was extracted from the blood cell samples with the Qiagen DNeasy Blood Extraction Kit. V loses 2 bases of germline sequence and J loses 1 base, and the interval between the two ends is 5 bases. Per the germline V gene, MNHEY is the CDR1 and SVGAGI is the CDR2. Reading from cysteine to phenylalanine, the CDR3 counts 13 amino acids. The kept DNA is CDR3 alone, 39 bases in frame from the first base. With respect to this clone: Its specific antigen is unknown. There are no base qualities to consult, and no much larger clone falls within one base.

Recombination connected TRBV6-5 to TRBJ1-1, with the D segment identity uncertain. Material: PBMCs. This sequence originates from a woman in her 40s in good health and CMV-seronegative. The CDR3 protein sequence reads: CASSYAGNTEAFF. The nucleotides are TGTGCCAGCAGTTACGCCGGGAACACTGAAGCTTTCTTT.